These 4 T cell receptor beta chains were all obtained from the same sample, sequenced in a study of cytotoxic CD8 clonotypes in ibrutinib-treated CLL. This table comes from immunoSEQ multiplex PCR, and its TCRdb copy is limited to in-frame clones, with some not included. The sample contains some 70,000 clones, over 75% of which appear only once. The sequencing used PBMCs, collected after 12 months of ibrutinib treatment. These receptors all come from a human donor with chronic lymphocytic leukemia.

The rearrangement uses TRBV5-1 and TRBJ2-3; 8 bases map to TRBD1. The CDR3 loop spans 17 amino acids. The V and J ends lost 1 base and 5 bases, in that order; junction bases with no gene match: 12. Per germline, CDR1 SGHRS and CDR2 YFSETQ. The CDR3 here is CASSLFRDRGSGDTQYF. The CDR3, as DNA: TGCGCCAGCAGCTTGTTTCGTGACAGGGGTTCCGGAGATACGCAGTATTTT.

This chain links TRBV18 with TRBJ2-7; tentative D call: TRBD2 (5 bases). V dropped 3 bases and J dropped 0 bases, with 12 bases sitting between them. This CDR3 has 15 amino acids. Germline assignment: CDR1 KGHSH and CDR2 LQKENI. The CDR3 is CASSPVSVSSYEQYF. CDR3 DNA sequence: TGTGCCAGCTCACCCGTTAGCGTAAGCTCCTACGAGCAGTACTTC.

V gene TRBV10-2 combines with J gene TRBJ1-1; TRBD1 matches at 9 bases. The V gene end was trimmed by 5 bases and the J gene end by 1 base; junction bases not matched to a gene: 8. The CDR3 is 16 residues long. Germline assignment: CDR1 WSHSY and CDR2 SAAADI. CDR3 DNA: TGCGCCAGCAGTACCAGACAGGGGGTAGGGAACACTGAAGCTTTCTTT. Translating it yields CASSTRQGVGNTEAFF.

This rearrangement joins TRBV2 to TRBJ1-4, with D perhaps matching TRBD1 (6 bases). The CDR3 covers 14 residues. The germline gives CDR1 SNHLY, CDR2 FYNNEI. V gave up 4 bases and J gave up 12 bases, with 18 bases separating them. DNA of the CDR3: TGTGCCAGCAGTGTCCGGCAGGGGTTAAAGGAACTGTTTTTT. This sequence encodes CASSVRQGLKELFF. Filled out from reference TRBV2 and TRBJ1-4, the complete variable domain reads EPEVTQTPSHQVTQMGQEVILRCVPISNHLYFYWYRQILGQKVEFLVSFYNNEISEKSEIFDDQFSVERPDGSNFTLKIRSTKLEDSAMYFCASSVRQGLKELFFGSGTQLSVL.